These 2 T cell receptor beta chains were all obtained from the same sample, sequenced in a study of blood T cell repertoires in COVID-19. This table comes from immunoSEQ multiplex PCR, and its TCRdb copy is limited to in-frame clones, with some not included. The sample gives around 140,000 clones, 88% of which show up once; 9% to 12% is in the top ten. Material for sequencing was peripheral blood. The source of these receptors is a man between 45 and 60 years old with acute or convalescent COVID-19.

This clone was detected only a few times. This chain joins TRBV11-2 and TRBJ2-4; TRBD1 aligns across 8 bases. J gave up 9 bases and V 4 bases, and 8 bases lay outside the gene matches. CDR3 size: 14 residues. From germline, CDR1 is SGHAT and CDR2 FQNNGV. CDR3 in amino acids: CASSSLDRAVIQYF. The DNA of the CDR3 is TGTGCCAGCAGCTCTTTGGACAGGGCGGTCATTCAGTACTTC.

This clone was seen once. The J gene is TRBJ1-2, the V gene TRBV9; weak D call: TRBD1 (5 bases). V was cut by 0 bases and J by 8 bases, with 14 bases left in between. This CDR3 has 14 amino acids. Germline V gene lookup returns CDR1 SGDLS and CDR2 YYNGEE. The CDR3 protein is CASSVDRGAEGYTF. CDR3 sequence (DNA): TGTGCCAGCAGCGTAGATCGTGGGGCGGAGGGCTACACCTTC.